These 2 T cell receptor beta chains originate from one sample sequenced in a study of blood T cell repertoires in COVID-19. Sequencing was performed with immunoSEQ multiplex PCR; in TCRdb, only in-frame clones are kept and a portion is missing. The sample contains 110,000 to 150,000 clones, approximately 82% of which appear only once. Material: peripheral blood. The receptors shown here come from a human donor in a cohort sampled during active COVID-19.

This chain links TRBV21-1 with TRBJ1-1. TRBV21-1 is tagged as a pseudogene. The CDR3 is 16 residues long. In nucleotides, the CDR3 is TGTGCCAGCAGCATTGGCAGGGTTACTAGCGGCACTGAAGCTTTCTTT. This sequence encodes CASSIGRVTSGTEAFF.

The V call is TRBV4-2, the J call TRBJ1-1, with unresolved D. Trimming cost V 6 bases and J 3 bases, with 11 bases left between them. The V gene's germline CDR1 is LGHNA and CDR2 YNFKEQ. The CDR3 covers 13 residues. The CDR3 DNA reads TGTGCCAGCAGTCAACAGTTGTACACTGAAGCTTTCTTT. This translates into CASSQQLYTEAFF.